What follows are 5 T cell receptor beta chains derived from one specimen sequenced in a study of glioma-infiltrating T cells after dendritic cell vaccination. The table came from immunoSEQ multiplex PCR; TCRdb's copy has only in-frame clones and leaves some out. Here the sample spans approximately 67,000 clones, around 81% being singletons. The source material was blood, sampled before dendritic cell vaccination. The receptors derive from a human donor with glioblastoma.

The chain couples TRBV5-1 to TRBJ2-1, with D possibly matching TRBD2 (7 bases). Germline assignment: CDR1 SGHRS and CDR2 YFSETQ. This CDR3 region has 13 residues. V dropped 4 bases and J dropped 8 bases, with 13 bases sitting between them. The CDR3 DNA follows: TGCGCCAGCAGCCGCGGGGGCAGCGATGAGCAGTTCTTC. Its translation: CASSRGGSDEQFF.

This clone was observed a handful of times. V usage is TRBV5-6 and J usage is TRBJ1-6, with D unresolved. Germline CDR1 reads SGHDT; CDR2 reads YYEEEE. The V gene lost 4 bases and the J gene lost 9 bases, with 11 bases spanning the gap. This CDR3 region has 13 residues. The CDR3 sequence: CASSPVGGSPLHF. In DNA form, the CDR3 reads TGTGCCAGCAGCCCTGTTGGAGGTTCACCCCTCCACTTT.

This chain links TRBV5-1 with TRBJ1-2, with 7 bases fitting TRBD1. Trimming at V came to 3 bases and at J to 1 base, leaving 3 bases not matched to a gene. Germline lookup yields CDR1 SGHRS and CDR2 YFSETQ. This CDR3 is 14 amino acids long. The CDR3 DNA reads TGCGCCAGCAGCTGGGACAGCGATAACTATGGCTACACCTTC. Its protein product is CASSWDSDNYGYTF. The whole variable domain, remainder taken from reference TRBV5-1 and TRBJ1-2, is KAGVTQTPRYLIKTRGQQVTLSCSPISGHRSVSWYQQTPGQGLQFLFEYFSETQRNKGNFPGRFSGRQFSNSRSEMNVSTLELGDSALYLCASSWDSDNYGYTFGSGTRLTVV.

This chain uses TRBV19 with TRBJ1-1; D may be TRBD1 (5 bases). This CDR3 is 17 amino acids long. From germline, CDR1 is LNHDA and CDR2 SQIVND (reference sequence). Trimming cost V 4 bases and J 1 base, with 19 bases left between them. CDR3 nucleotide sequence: TGTGCCAGTAGTAGTACGTTGGGGGGAAGTGCGAACACTGAAGCTTTCTTT. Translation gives CASSSTLGGSANTEAFF.

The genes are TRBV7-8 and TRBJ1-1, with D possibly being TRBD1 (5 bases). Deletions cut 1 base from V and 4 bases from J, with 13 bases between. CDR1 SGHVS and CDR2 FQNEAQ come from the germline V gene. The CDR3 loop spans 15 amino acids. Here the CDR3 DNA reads TGTGCCAGCAGCTTAGAGTACAGGTCGAGCACTGAAGCTTTCTTT. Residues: CASSLEYRSSTEAFF.